One and the same sample provided the 5 T cell receptor beta chains below, sequenced in a study of blood T cell repertoires in COVID-19 (TCRdb year 2020). The method was the immunoSEQ multiplex PCR assay. Entries here come from immuneACCESS through TCRdb and include only in-frame sequences with V and J called. Some clones fail to appear in such tables; in the studies checked, an unresolved V gene covers under half of the shortfall, and the cause of the remainder is unknown. For this sample there are over 250,000 clones; 84% appear just once. The ten largest account for more than 1.4% of the sample. Sequencing was performed on peripheral blood. These receptor sequences come from a human donor with COVID-19, enrolled during active disease. The donor label of this sample is uncertain.

The count of this clone is one. The chain uses TRBV7-9 and TRBJ1-1; D unclear. This CDR3 is built from 14 residues. Germline CDR1 and CDR2: SEHNR and FQNEAQ (reference sequence). V lost 5 bases and J lost 5, with 15 bases in between. The CDR3 loop reads CASSPRRAETEAFF. CDR3 bases: TGTGCCAGCAGCCCACGTCGAGCGGAGACTGAAGCTTTCTTT. Looking up the rest from reference TRBV7-9 and TRBJ1-1 gives the full variable domain: DTGVSQNPRHKITKRGQNVTFRCDPISEHNRLYWYRQTLGQGPEFLTYFQNEAQLEKSRLLSDRFSAERPKGSFSTLEIQRTEQGDSAMYLCASSPRRAETEAFFGQGTRLTVV.

This clone showed up just once. The rearrangement links TRBV19 to TRBJ2-3, with D possibly matching TRBD2 (5 bases). V was cut by 3 bases and J by 5 bases, with 12 bases left in between. This CDR3 region has 14 residues. CDR1 and CDR2 (germline): LNHDA, SQIVND (reference sequence). CDR3 sequence: CASSIESRGDTQYF. DNA for the CDR3: TGTGCCAGTAGTATTGAATCCCGGGGAGATACGCAGTATTTT.

The V gene is TRBV3-1 (or the pseudogene TRBV3-2), the J gene TRBJ2-1, with TRBD2 identical over 10 bases. This CDR3 is 15 amino acids long. The germline V gene has CDR1 LGHDT and CDR2 YNNKEL (reference sequence). V trimming: 4 bases; J trimming: 7 bases; junction bases outside the gene matches: 7. CDR3 protein: CASSPRLAGENEQFF. In DNA, the CDR3 is TGTGCCAGCAGCCCCCGGCTAGCGGGAGAAAATGAGCAGTTCTTC.

V gene TRBV28 combines with J gene TRBJ1-5; D is uncertain. Trimming stripped 2 bases from V and 9 bases from J, with 11 bases between. CDR3 size: 13 residues. Germline V lookup: CDR1 MDHEN, CDR2 SYDVKM. Here the CDR3 reads CASSLGPDRPQHF. Written as DNA, the CDR3 is TGTGCCAGCAGTTTAGGGCCGGATCGGCCCCAGCATTTT.

The chain has TRBV11-2 and TRBJ1-5; possibly TRBD1 for D (5 bases). Germline CDR1 is SGHAT and CDR2 is FQNNGV. The CDR3 extends over 13 amino acids. Trimming cost V 5 bases and J 7 bases, with 12 bases left between them. The CDR3 region is CASSPAGLQPQHF. The CDR3 DNA reads TGTGCCAGCAGCCCCGCAGGGCTACAGCCCCAGCATTTT.